This TCR beta chain was observed in a study of T cells in tuberculosis. Sorting used thawed, overnight-rested PBMC stained with anti-CD3, a viability dye and GMM-loaded CD1B tetramer. C32 glucose monomycolate from Rhodococcus equi was loaded onto the CD1B tetramers. Each donor contributed roughly 100,000 sorted tetramer-negative cells. CDR3 size: 15 residues. The ends lost 6 bases at V and 3 bases at J; junction bases unmatched: 6. Germline CDR1 reads LNHNV; CDR2 reads YYDKDF (reference sequence). Sequencing was performed with immunoSEQ multiplex PCR; in TCRdb, only in-frame clones are kept and a portion is missing. In the table there are about 59,000 clones, 80% to 85% of which are singletons.

This chain joins TRBV15 and TRBJ1-1; TRBD1 matches 11 bases. This clonotype originated in an adult woman with latent tuberculosis. Sequenced: CD1b-GMM tetramer-negative cells sorted from PBMCs. This CDR3 is CATSPGTGGYTEAFF. The CDR3 DNA sequence: TGTGCCACCAGTCCCGGGACAGGGGGTTACACTGAAGCTTTCTTT.